This T cell receptor beta chain was sequenced in a study of cytomegalovirus exposure and HLA in healthy donors. Study conclusions and caveats: A later analysis associated 15,000 or so TCR beta sequences with HLA alleles at a 0.05 false discovery rate. Most of the CMV-associated TCR beta chains (in a later analysis) appeared to be HLA-restricted.

There are 15 residues in the CDR3. V was shortened by 0 bases and J by 3 bases, with 11 bases between the two germline ends. Germline CDR1 MGHRA, CDR2 YSYEKL. This clone came up a few times. What it binds is unknown. It was with 60 Vbeta and 13 Jbeta primers that the PCR ran. Sequencing was performed with immunoSEQ multiplex PCR; in TCRdb, only in-frame clones are kept and a portion is missing. Of roughly 34,000 clones in the sample, roughly two thirds were seen once. The rearrangement links TRBV4-1 to TRBJ1-1; D is uncertain. This clonotype was obtained from a middle-aged man in good health and CMV-seropositive. The sequenced sample consisted of PBMCs. The CDR3 DNA reads as TGCGCCAGCAGCCAAGATGGGAGTGGAGACACTGAAGCTTTCTTT. Its translation: CASSQDGSGDTEAFF.